The sequence of this T cell receptor (beta chain) was determined in a study of blood T cell repertoires in COVID-19. This CDR3 region has 12 residues. Per germline, CDR1 MNHEY and CDR2 SVGAGI. V lost 9 bases and J 8 bases, leaving 14 bases between the germline ends. The data were produced by immunoSEQ multiplex PCR, yet TCRdb's version contains in-frame clones alone and is incomplete. In the table there are fewer than 140,000 clones, 71% of which are singletons. The chain links TRBV6-5 to TRBJ1-3; possibly TRBD1 for D (5 bases). The clonotype was recovered from a human donor with acute or convalescent COVID-19. The donor label of this sample is uncertain. Material: peripheral blood. CDR3 DNA: TGTGCCAGTAATACAGGTCGACACACCATATATTTT. The encoded protein is CASNTGRHTIYF.